This TCR beta chain was sequenced for a study of blood T cells in healthy people across ages (dated by TCRdb to the mid-2010s). Background on the whole study: Template switching captured roughly one uniquely barcoded TCR beta cDNA molecule per two T cells in model experiments. To track age-related changes in TCR beta repertoire diversity, the study relied on deep sequencing normalized with unique cDNA molecular identifiers. The donors were split into four age groups: young (average around 16 years), middle-aged (more than 35), aged (around 67) and long-lived (over 75). Donors of different ages were randomly distributed across sequencing lanes to avoid experimental bias. For two donors (one aged 18 to 30 and one aged 80 or older), the study analyzed two additional independent replicas of 1 million unique cDNA reads from the same blood draw.

The receptor library was made with 5' RACE. The listed sequencing device is Illumina HiSeq 2500. The second PCR ran for roughly 7 to 11 cycles and used a J-beta primer mix along with a sample-barcoded 5' primer. Each TCR beta cDNA molecule received a unique molecular identifier from a template-switch 5' adaptor carrying 12 random nucleotides. At least 2.5 million CDR3-containing paired-end reads were obtained from each sample. All of the RNA was converted into first-strand cDNA using the Mint cDNA synthesis kit, with a TRBC-specific oligonucleotide serving as the primer. Following uracil-DNA glycosylase treatment, a first 18-cycle PCR with universal primers M1SS and BC2_uni_R was performed on all cDNA. As for the original processing: Normalization of each sample was performed by random selection of 1 million high-quality reads, each carrying a distinct molecular identifier. Reads with shared molecular identifiers were discarded instead of being binned into consensus sequences. MiTCR, set to a Q25 quality threshold and the strictest error-elimination algorithm, was used for CDR3 identification, clonotype clustering and error correction. A nonparametric unseen species model using Euler transformation provided a lower-bound estimate of total TCR beta diversity. TCRdb's own reprocessing of the public reads used fastp at Q25 and MiXCR and kept productive beta chains. Identical CDR3 proteins give one entry, which carries the most common genes and DNA. V and J calls and clone size were set by TCRdb, not the authors. The sample yields hundreds of thousands of distinct CDR3 sequences; 22% were counted once. The ten largest clones capture less than 25% of the sample.

Donors were 40 or so systemically healthy Caucasian individuals from Russia aged roughly 6 to 95 years. Around 10 milliliters of peripheral blood were collected from each donor into EDTA-treated Vacutainer tubes. Ficoll-Paque density-gradient centrifugation was used to isolate PBMCs, with at least 6 million per sample. Total RNA was extracted from PBMCs with Trizol reagent, with at least 5 micrograms obtained per sample. For every donor, an aliquot of PBMCs went through flow cytometry to measure the percentages of naive CD45RAhigh/CD27high T cells. The investigation overall reported the following: Compared with the aged group, the long-lived group had more naive CD4+ T cells, fewer expanded clones and increased TCR diversity, suggesting age selection. The percentage of naive T cells measured by flow cytometry correlated strongly with observed TCR beta diversity. Donor CMV infection status was unknown, potentially confounding age-related changes in expanded clonotypes. Total diversity estimates from one million sequenced T cells were considered lower bounds and underestimates. Observed TCR beta diversity per million T cells fell roughly linearly with age, and a significant reduction was already apparent by age about 43. Since profiling was done on bulk unsorted PBMCs, naive and antigen-experienced compartments could not be conclusively compared.

V was cut back by 1 base and J by 10 bases, leaving a gap of 13 bases between them. CDR1 SGHDN and CDR2 FVKESK are derived from the germline V gene. The CDR3 contains 13 residues, cysteine and phenylalanine counted. Just the 39-base CDR3 DNA is kept, in frame starting at base 1. As to this clonotype: There is no known antigen for this receptor. No base quality values were provided; no much bigger clone lies one nucleotide off.

The rearranged segments are TRBV14 and TRBJ1-1; TRBD1 is a weak D gene call, 5 bases matching. The clonotype was recovered from a man aged 65 to 79 in good health. What was sequenced was blood. The DNA is TGTGCCAGCAGCCAAGTGCCAGGGTTTGGAGCTTTCTTT. Its amino acids are CASSQVPGFGAFF.